A single sample is the source of the 18 T cell receptor beta chains below, sequenced in a study of T cells in Graves' hyperthyroidism and ophthalmopathy. Researchers amplified the TCR beta CDR3 regions from RNA transcripts. An initial round of RT-PCR targeting the TCR CDR3 relied on the HTBI primer set. TCRdb independently ran MiXCR on the multiplex PCR reads; one entry per CDR3 protein. The table includes a few hundred thousand distinct CDR3 sequences, roughly 46% detected once. The specimen sequenced was peripheral blood or thyroid tissue (not recorded which). The origin of the receptors is an adult woman with Graves' disease, either hyperthyroidism or ophthalmopathy (not recorded which).

The chain employs TRBV3-1 and TRBJ2-7; maybe TRBD2 (5 bases). Trimming stripped 1 base from V and 6 bases from J, with 13 bases between. This CDR3 has 14 residues. CDR1 is LGHDT and CDR2 is YNNKEL in the germline V gene (reference sequence). The CDR3, as DNA: TGTGCCAGCAGCCAAGTGAGCGGTTTGGGCGAGCAGTACTTC. This translates into CASSQVSGLGEQYF.

As concerns this clonotype: A much more abundant neighbour one base away suggests this may be a read error. The chain combines TRBV7-9 with TRBJ2-3; D unresolved. Germline V CDR1 and CDR2: SEHNR, FQNEAQ (reference sequence). This CDR3 spans 12 amino acids. V gave up 3 bases and J gave up 3 bases, with 4 bases separating them. This CDR3 reads CASSFATDTQYF. The CDR3 nucleotides are TGTGCCAGCAGCTTCGCGACAGATACGCAGTATTTT.

J is TRBJ2-2 and V is TRBV10-3; maybe TRBD2 (5 bases). V was pared by 10 bases and J by 2 bases, with 20 bases between. CDR3 size: 16 residues. CDR1 and CDR2 (germline): ENHRY, SYGVKD. The CDR3 loop reads CASRDREGVNTGELFF. In DNA form, the CDR3 reads TGTGCCAGCAGAGATCGTGAGGGCGTAAACACCGGGGAGCTGTTTTTT.

The table lists this clonotype with many counts. The chain combines TRBV6-6 with TRBJ2-2; D not certain. The CDR3 spans 14 residues. V lost 6 bases to trimming and J lost 5 bases, with 13 bases between them. Looked up from germline, CDR1 is MNHNY and CDR2 is SVGAGI (reference sequence). The CDR3 DNA reads as TGTGCCAGCAGCTCGGCCAGCCGGACCGGGGAGCTGTTTTTT. Its translation is CASSSASRTGELFF.

This clonotype occurred many times. The CDR3 spells CASSPGQGGRRGNTIYF. CDR3 in DNA: TGCGCCAGCAGCCCAGGGCAAGGGGGCAGAAGAGGAAACACCATATATTTT. J is TRBJ1-3 and V is TRBV4-1; 7 nucleotides align to TRBD1. Germline loops: CDR1 MGHRA, CDR2 YSYEKL. The CDR3 consists of 17 residues. V shed 4 bases, J shed 4 bases, and the junction held 13 bases outside the gene matches.

The gene calls are TRBV9 and TRBJ1-2, with D perhaps matching TRBD1 (6 bases). Germline V lookup: CDR1 SGDLS, CDR2 YYNGEE. V was clipped by 3 bases and J by 4 bases, with 16 bases between them. This CDR3 region has 15 residues. The CDR3 here is CASSGPGHLSYGYTF. CDR3 nucleotides: TGTGCCAGCAGCGGGCCGGGACACCTAAGCTATGGCTACACCTTC.

The chain employs TRBV30 and TRBJ1-1, with D perhaps matching TRBD1 (5 bases). Trimming shortened V by 4 bases and J by 3 bases, and 18 bases separated the two germline ends. The CDR3 spans 15 residues. The germline V gene has CDR1 GTSNPN and CDR2 SVGIG (reference sequence). The CDR3 protein is CAWTTSRGGDTEAFF. In nucleotides, the CDR3 is TGTGCCTGGACAACCAGTCGGGGAGGGGACACTGAAGCTTTCTTT.

This clonotype was found a few times. The CDR3 spells CASSQVGRSPLHF. In nucleotides, the CDR3 is TGTGCCAGCAGCCAAGTTGGGAGGTCACCCCTCCACTTT. The chain has TRBV14 and TRBJ1-6; no clear D. V was shortened by 1 base and J by 10 bases, with 8 bases between the two germline ends. The V gene's germline CDR1 is SGHDN and CDR2 FVKESK. The CDR3 is made up of 13 amino acids.

The sample holds many counts of this clonotype. Here the CDR3 DNA reads TGTGCCAGCTCACCATATCGCCAGGGTCCTGAAGCTTTCTTT. It encodes CASSPYRQGPEAFF. The chain couples TRBV18 to TRBJ1-1; D may be TRBD1 (5 bases). Germline CDR1 and CDR2: KGHSH and LQKENI. V was shortened by 2 bases and J by 6 bases, with 13 bases between the two germline ends. CDR3 length: 14 residues.

There are many counts of this clonotype. V usage is TRBV25-1 and J usage is TRBJ1-1; D ambiguous. Trimming left V 3 bases short and J 2 bases short, with 13 bases between. The CDR3 totals 15 residues. CDR1 and CDR2 from the germline V gene are MGHDK and SYGVNS. CDR3 nucleotides: TGTGCCAGCAGTGAGGGAATAATAGTCAACACTGAAGCTTTCTTT. Encoded protein: CASSEGIIVNTEAFF.

This clonotype was seen a few times. Because it lacks the conserved phenylalanine or tryptophan at the end, this CDR3 is likely a read error. No DNA is shown, since the ends of the CDR3 on it are uncertain; the CDR3 is the one TCRdb lists. This sequence joins TRBV7-9 and TRBJ1-1; TRBD1 is taken as the D call from the table, unchecked against the DNA. CDR1 is SEHNR, CDR2 FQNEAQ, per germline (reference sequence). The CDR3 numbers 8 amino acids, ends counted. The CDR3 reads CASSLAEG.

The chain links TRBV7-2 to TRBJ2-7; 11 bases are a match to TRBD2. The CDR3 length is 17 residues. Per germline, CDR1 SGHTA and CDR2 FQGNSA. Germline trimming cut 5 bases from V and 5 bases from J; bases unmatched to any gene: 14. The CDR3 DNA is TGTGCCAGCAGCCTCACCCGGGGGACTAGCGGTGCGGACGAGCAGTACTTC. Its translation is CASSLTRGTSGADEQYF. Full variable domain (rest looked up from reference TRBV7-2 and TRBJ2-7): GAGVSQSPSNKVTEKGKDVELRCDPISGHTALYWYRQSLGQGLEFLIYFQGNSAPDKSGLPSDRFSAERTGGSVSTLTIQRTQQEDSAVYLCASSLTRGTSGADEQYFGPGTRLTVT.

In its sample, this clonotype was seen many times. The genes are TRBV4-1 and TRBJ2-5; D is perhaps TRBD2 (5 bases). Germline values: CDR1 MGHRA, CDR2 YSYEKL. The CDR3 has 13 residues. V was pared by 4 bases and J by 4 bases, with 10 bases between. CDR3 sequence reads: CASSLGAIETQYF. The CDR3 DNA reads TGCGCCAGCAGCCTGGGAGCTATAGAGACCCAGTACTTC.

This rearrangement joins TRBV6-4 to TRBJ2-1; 11 bases are a match to TRBD2. This CDR3 has 15 amino acids. J gave up 4 bases and V 5 bases, and 4 bases lay outside the gene matches. Germline V gene sequence: CDR1 MRHNA, CDR2 SNTAGT. CDR3 amino acids: CASSRLAGIYNEQFF. The CDR3 DNA reads TGTGCCAGCAGTAGACTAGCGGGGATTTACAATGAGCAGTTCTTC.

This chain joins TRBV28 and TRBJ1-6; D gene unclear. This CDR3 comprises 14 residues. Per the germline V gene, CDR1 is MDHEN and CDR2 is SYDVKM. V dropped 3 bases and J dropped 8 bases, with 11 bases sitting between them. CDR3 sequence: CASSFRMAHSPLHF. The CDR3 DNA sequence: TGTGCCAGCAGTTTTAGGATGGCTCATTCACCCCTCCACTTT.

This clonotype was recorded once. J is TRBJ2-7 and V is TRBV24-1, with no clear D. The V end was cut by 2 bases, the J end by 3 bases, with 10 bases between. Germline V gene data show CDR1 as KGHDR and CDR2 as SFDVKD. The CDR3 runs to 14 residues. CDR3 nucleotides: TGTGCCACCAGTGATTCTGGAATTGGCTACGAGCAGTACTTC. This codes for CATSDSGIGYEQYF.

The rearrangement links TRBV7-9 to TRBJ1-2; 7 positions match TRBD1. The CDR3 is 13 amino acids. With V trimmed by 6 bases and J by 8 bases, 9 bases remained unmatched. Germline V gene data show CDR1 as SEHNR and CDR2 as FQNEAQ (reference sequence). DNA for the CDR3: TGTGCCAGCAGGAAGGGGGACAGCTTGGGCTACACCTTC. Its protein product is CASRKGDSLGYTF.

The genes are TRBV28 and TRBJ2-2, with D perhaps assigned TRBD1 or TRBD2 (5 bases each). Per the germline V gene, CDR1 is MDHEN and CDR2 is SYDVKM. There are 12 residues in the CDR3. Between the trimmed V and J ends, which lost 6 bases and 9 bases, there was a span of 11 bases. DNA of the CDR3: TGTGCCAGCAGCGTGGGGGACCGGGAGCTGTTTTTT. Its protein is CASSVGDRELFF.